Following are 17 T cell receptor beta chains from one sample sequenced in a study of blood T cell repertoires in COVID-19. Some clones are missing from TCRdb's copy, which holds only in-frame ones; the method was immunoSEQ multiplex PCR. This table holds 200,000 to 250,000 clones, roughly four fifths found once. Sequenced sample: peripheral blood. The receptors stem from a woman older than 75 with COVID-19, enrolled during active disease.

The chain is built from TRBV3-1 (or the pseudogene TRBV3-2) and TRBJ2-5, with 12 bases that match TRBD2. Per germline, CDR1 LGHDT and CDR2 YNNKEL (reference sequence). This CDR3 contains 18 residues. V dropped 2 bases and J dropped 5; count of bases not matched to a gene: 12. CDR3 nucleotide sequence: TGTGCCAGCAGCCAATGGACTAGCGGGGACTACGGGAGGGAGACCCAGTACTTC. Its protein product is CASSQWTSGDYGRETQYF.

The chain couples TRBV3-1 (or the pseudogene TRBV3-2) to TRBJ1-1; D perhaps matches TRBD1 (5 bases). The germline CDR1 and CDR2 sequences are LGHDT and YNNKEL (reference sequence). V shed 2 bases and J shed 7 bases, with 5 bases lying between them. The CDR3 is made up of 11 amino acids. The CDR3 here is CASSQRGEAFF. The CDR3 DNA reads as TGTGCCAGCAGCCAAAGGGGTGAAGCTTTCTTT.

This chain joins TRBV5-8 and TRBJ1-2, with 11 nucleotides matching TRBD1. The CDR3 contains 14 residues. Germline loops: CDR1 SGHTS, CDR2 YDEGEE. Germline trimming cut 2 bases from V and 4 bases from J; bases unmatched to any gene: 1. The DNA for the CDR3 is TGTGCCAGCAGCTTTGGACAGGGGGCCTATGGCTACACCTTC. Protein: CASSFGQGAYGYTF.

The chain has TRBV18 and TRBJ2-7; tentative D call: TRBD2 (6 bases). The CDR3 sequence is 13 residues long. V shed 5 bases and J shed 7 bases, with 15 bases lying between them. Germline assignment: CDR1 KGHSH and CDR2 LQKENI. The CDR3 reads CASSGGLGEEQYF. The CDR3, as DNA: TGTGCCAGCTCAGGGGGGTTGGGCGAGGAGCAGTACTTC.

This chain uses TRBV6-1 with TRBJ2-7; the D gene is possibly TRBD1 (6 bases). V was trimmed by 1 base and J by 2 bases, leaving 9 bases between them. Germline values: CDR1 MNHNS, CDR2 SASEGT. The CDR3 totals 14 residues. This chain's CDR3 is CASSEVYRAYEQYF. DNA of the CDR3: TGTGCCAGCAGTGAAGTGTACAGGGCCTACGAGCAGTACTTC.

CDR3 amino acids: CASSQDPGRGWGGYTF. CDR3 DNA: TGTGCCAGCAGCCAAGATCCCGGGCGGGGATGGGGCGGCTACACCTTC. The V call is TRBV3-1 (or the pseudogene TRBV3-2), the J call TRBJ1-2, with TRBD1 as a possible D gene (5 bases). Looked up from germline, CDR1 is LGHDT and CDR2 is YNNKEL (reference sequence). The CDR3 length is 16 residues. V was clipped by 0 bases and J by 8 bases, with 19 bases between them.

The gene calls are TRBV27 and TRBJ2-3, with 7 bases aligning to TRBD2. V lost 5 bases, J lost 6 bases, and 17 bases stayed unmatched. The CDR3 covers 17 residues. Germline CDR1 is MNHEY and CDR2 is SMNVEV (reference sequence). The CDR3 region has the DNA TGTGCCAGCAGTCCGGGAGCTAGCGGCCCCTATGGGGATACGCAGTATTTT. Protein product: CASSPGASGPYGDTQYF.

The genes are TRBV7-3 and TRBJ1-2, with D hard to call. This CDR3 contains 13 residues. The germline V and J ends were trimmed by 6 bases and 7 bases, with 15 bases remaining between them. CDR1 and CDR2 from the germline V gene are SGHTA and FQGTGA. CDR3 nucleotide sequence: TGTGCCAGCAGTCCAACCGACTCTGGTGGCTACACCTTC. Protein product: CASSPTDSGGYTF.

This chain links TRBV3-1 (or the pseudogene TRBV3-2) with TRBJ2-4; tentative D call: TRBD1 (6 bases). Germline CDR1 reads LGHDT; CDR2 reads YNNKEL (reference sequence). Between the trimmed V and J ends, which lost 4 bases and 8 bases, there was a span of 18 bases. CDR3 length: 15 residues. In DNA, the CDR3 is TGTGCCAGCAGCCTCCTGGGGGCCCAAGAGGACATTCAGTACTTC. This sequence encodes CASSLLGAQEDIQYF.

DNA for the CDR3: TGTGCCAGCAGCTTGGCCGAGGGGGCCGGGGAGCTGTTTTTT. Translated, it gives CASSLAEGAGELFF. The chain carries TRBV5-4 and TRBJ2-2; maybe TRBD1 (6 bases). V gave up 0 bases and J gave up 6 bases, with 9 bases separating them. Looked up from germline, CDR1 is SGHNT and CDR2 is YYREEE (reference sequence). This CDR3 comprises 14 residues.

The V call is TRBV19, the J call TRBJ2-6; no firm D call. Germline CDR1 is LNHDA and CDR2 is SQIVND (reference sequence). This CDR3 is 14 amino acids long. V was cut by 3 bases and J by 1 base, with 4 bases left in between. The CDR3 reads CASSILSGANVLTF. The CDR3 DNA reads as TGTGCCAGTAGTATTCTTTCTGGGGCCAACGTCCTGACTTTC.

The chain joins TRBV20-1 to TRBJ1-1; D is undetermined. In germline, CDR1 is DFQATT, CDR2 SNEGSKA (reference sequence). The CDR3 totals 13 residues. With 3 bases removed from V and 0 bases from J, the gap between germline ends came to 8 bases. Here the CDR3 reads CSASPDMNTEAFF. CDR3 nucleotide sequence: TGCAGTGCTAGTCCAGACATGAACACTGAAGCTTTCTTT.

The chain links TRBV5-1 to TRBJ2-7; perhaps TRBD1 as D (6 bases). The CDR3 contains 15 residues. Germline V gene lookup returns CDR1 SGHRS and CDR2 YFSETQ. V lost 4 bases to trimming and J lost 4 bases, with 18 bases between them. As DNA, the CDR3 is TGCGCCAGCAGCAGGATTACAGGGCCTTTGTACGAGCAGTACTTC. The encoded protein is CASSRITGPLYEQYF.

CDR3 bases: TGTGCCATCAGTTCCGGGACAGGGATTTCACCCCTCCACTTT. Residues: CAISSGTGISPLHF. The chain employs TRBV10-3 and TRBJ1-6; 9 bases are shared with TRBD1. The germline V gene encodes CDR1 ENHRY and CDR2 SYGVKD. This CDR3 comprises 14 residues. V lost 5 bases to trimming and J lost 9 bases; unmatched junction nucleotides: 5.

The rearrangement links TRBV7-3 to TRBJ1-6; a possible D gene is TRBD1 (5 bases). CDR3 length: 12 residues. Germline V CDR1 and CDR2: SGHTA, FQGTGA. V lost 11 bases to trimming and J lost 10 bases, with 15 bases between them. The CDR3 nucleotides are TGTGCCTCTTGGGGGGTACGATCACCCCTCCACTTT. Amino acid sequence: CASWGVRSPLHF. Drawing the rest from reference TRBV7-3 and TRBJ1-6, the complete variable domain is GAGVSQTPSNKVTEKGKYVELRCDPISGHTALYWYRQSLGQGPEFLIYFQGTGAADDSGLPNDRFFAVRPEGSVSTLKIQRTERGDSAVYLCASWGVRSPLHFGNGTRLTVT.

V usage is TRBV2 and J usage is TRBJ2-5; 11 bases are a match to TRBD2. CDR3 size: 16 residues. Trimming cost V 5 bases and J 5 bases; bases outside gene matches: 10. The germline CDR1 and CDR2 sequences are SNHLY and FYNNEI. The CDR3 coding sequence is TGTGCCAGCAGTTTTAATAGCGGGGGGGCCGGGGAGACCCAGTACTTC. Its translation: CASSFNSGGAGETQYF.

The V and J genes are TRBV11-2 and TRBJ1-6; a possible D gene is TRBD1 (5 bases). The V end was cut by 0 bases, the J end by 7 bases, with 10 bases between. The CDR3 is made up of 15 amino acids. Germline V CDR1 and CDR2: SGHAT, FQNNGV. CDR3 residues: CASSLEVGLNSPLHF. CDR3 bases: TGTGCCAGCAGCTTAGAAGTGGGGCTGAATTCACCCCTCCACTTT.